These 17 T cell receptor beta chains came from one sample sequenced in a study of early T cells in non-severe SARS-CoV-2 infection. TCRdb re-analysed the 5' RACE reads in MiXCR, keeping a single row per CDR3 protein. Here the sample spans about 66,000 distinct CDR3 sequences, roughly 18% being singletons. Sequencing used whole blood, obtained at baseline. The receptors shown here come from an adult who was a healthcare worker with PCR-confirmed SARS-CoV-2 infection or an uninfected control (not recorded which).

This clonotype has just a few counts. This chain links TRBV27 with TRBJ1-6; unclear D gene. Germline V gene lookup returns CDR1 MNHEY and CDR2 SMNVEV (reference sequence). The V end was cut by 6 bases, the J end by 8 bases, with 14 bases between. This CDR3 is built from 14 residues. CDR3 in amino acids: CASSLEQFYSPLHF. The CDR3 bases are TGTGCCAGCAGCTTGGAGCAGTTTTATTCACCCCTCCACTTT.

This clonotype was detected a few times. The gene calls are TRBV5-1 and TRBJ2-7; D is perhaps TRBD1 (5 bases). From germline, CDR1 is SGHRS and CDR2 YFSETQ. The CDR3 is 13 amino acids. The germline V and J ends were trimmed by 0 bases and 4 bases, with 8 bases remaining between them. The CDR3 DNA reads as TGCGCCAGCAGCTTGGGGGGCCAATACGAGCAGTACTTC. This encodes CASSLGGQYEQYF.

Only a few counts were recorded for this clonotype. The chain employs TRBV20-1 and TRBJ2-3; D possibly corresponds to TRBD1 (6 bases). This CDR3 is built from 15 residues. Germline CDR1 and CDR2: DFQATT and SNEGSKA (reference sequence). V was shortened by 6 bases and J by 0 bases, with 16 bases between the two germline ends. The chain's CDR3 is CSASNHRESTDTQYF. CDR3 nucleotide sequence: TGCAGTGCCTCCAACCACAGGGAGAGCACAGATACGCAGTATTTT.

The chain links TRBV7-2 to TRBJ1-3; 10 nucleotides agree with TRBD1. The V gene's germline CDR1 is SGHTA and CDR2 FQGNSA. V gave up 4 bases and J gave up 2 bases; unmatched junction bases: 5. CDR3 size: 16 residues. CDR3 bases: TGTGCCAGCAGCTACCGACAGGGGGCGGCTGGAAACACCATATATTTT. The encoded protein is CASSYRQGAAGNTIYF. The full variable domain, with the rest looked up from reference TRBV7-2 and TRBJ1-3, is GAGVSQSPSNKVTEKGKDVELRCDPISGHTALYWYRQSLGQGLEFLIYFQGNSAPDKSGLPSDRFSAERTGGSVSTLTIQRTQQEDSAVYLCASSYRQGAAGNTIYFGEGSWLTVV.

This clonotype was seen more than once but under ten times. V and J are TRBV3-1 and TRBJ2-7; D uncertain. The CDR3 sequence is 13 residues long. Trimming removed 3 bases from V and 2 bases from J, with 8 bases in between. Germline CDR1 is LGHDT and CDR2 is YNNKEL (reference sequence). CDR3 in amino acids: CASSQGSAYEQYF. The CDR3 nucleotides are TGTGCCAGCAGCCAGGGCAGCGCCTACGAGCAGTACTTC.

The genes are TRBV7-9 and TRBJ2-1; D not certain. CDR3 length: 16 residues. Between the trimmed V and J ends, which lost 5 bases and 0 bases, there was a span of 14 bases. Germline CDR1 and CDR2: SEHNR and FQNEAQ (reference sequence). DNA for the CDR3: TGTGCCAGCAGCACCCGACTGAGCAGCTCCTACAATGAGCAGTTCTTC. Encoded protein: CASSTRLSSSYNEQFF.

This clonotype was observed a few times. This chain's CDR3 is CASSYGPQETQYF. The CDR3 DNA follows: TGTGCCAGCAGTTACGGACCGCAAGAGACCCAGTACTTC. The chain is built from TRBV6-6 and TRBJ2-5; D is uncertain. The germline V and J ends were trimmed by 2 bases and 2 bases, with 6 bases remaining between them. The CDR3 contains 13 residues. The V gene's germline CDR1 is MNHNY and CDR2 SVGAGI (reference sequence).

The CDR3 here is CASSERENTGELFF. The CDR3 DNA reads as TGTGCCAGCAGTGAGCGGGAGAACACCGGGGAGCTGTTTTTT. The rearrangement uses TRBV25-1 and TRBJ2-2, with D perhaps TRBD2 (6 bases). V was shortened by 3 bases and J by 1 base, with 6 bases between the two germline ends. Germline V lookup: CDR1 MGHDK, CDR2 SYGVNS. The CDR3 covers 14 residues.

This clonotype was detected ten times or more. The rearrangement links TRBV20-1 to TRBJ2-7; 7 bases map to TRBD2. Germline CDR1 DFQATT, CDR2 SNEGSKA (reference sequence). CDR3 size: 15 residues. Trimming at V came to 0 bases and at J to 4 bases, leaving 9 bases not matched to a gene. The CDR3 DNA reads TGCAGTGCTAGAGATCCGGGAGGTGGCGGGTACGAGCAGTACTTC. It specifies CSARDPGGGGYEQYF.

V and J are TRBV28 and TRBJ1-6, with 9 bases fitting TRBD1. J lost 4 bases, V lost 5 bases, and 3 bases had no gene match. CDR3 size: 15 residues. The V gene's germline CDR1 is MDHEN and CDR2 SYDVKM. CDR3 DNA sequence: TGTGCCAGCAGTGGGGGGACAGGGTATAATTCACCCCTCCACTTT. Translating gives CASSGGTGYNSPLHF.

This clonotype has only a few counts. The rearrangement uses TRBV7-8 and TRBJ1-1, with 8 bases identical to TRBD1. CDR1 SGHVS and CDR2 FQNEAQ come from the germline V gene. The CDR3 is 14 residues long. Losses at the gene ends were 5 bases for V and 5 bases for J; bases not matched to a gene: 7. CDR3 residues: CASSPRGQRTEAFF. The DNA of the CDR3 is TGTGCCAGCAGCCCCAGGGGGCAGCGGACTGAAGCTTTCTTT.

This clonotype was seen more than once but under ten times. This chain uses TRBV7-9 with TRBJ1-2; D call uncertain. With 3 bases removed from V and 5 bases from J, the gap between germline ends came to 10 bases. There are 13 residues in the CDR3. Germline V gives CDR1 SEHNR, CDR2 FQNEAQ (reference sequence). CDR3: CASSLSPRYGYTF. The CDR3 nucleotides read TGTGCCAGCAGCTTGAGTCCCCGTTATGGCTACACCTTC.

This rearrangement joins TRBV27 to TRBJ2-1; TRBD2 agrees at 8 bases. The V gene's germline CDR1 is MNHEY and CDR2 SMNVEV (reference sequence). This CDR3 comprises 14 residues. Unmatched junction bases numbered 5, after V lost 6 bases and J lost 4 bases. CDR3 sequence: CASSPSGGYNEQFF. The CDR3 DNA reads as TGTGCCAGCAGCCCCAGCGGGGGTTACAATGAGCAGTTCTTC.

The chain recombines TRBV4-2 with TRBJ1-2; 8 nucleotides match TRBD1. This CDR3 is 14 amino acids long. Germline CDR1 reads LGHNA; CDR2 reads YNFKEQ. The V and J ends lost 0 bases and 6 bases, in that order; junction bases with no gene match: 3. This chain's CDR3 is CASSQDPGGDGYTF. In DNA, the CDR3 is TGTGCCAGCAGCCAAGATCCAGGGGGCGATGGCTACACCTTC.

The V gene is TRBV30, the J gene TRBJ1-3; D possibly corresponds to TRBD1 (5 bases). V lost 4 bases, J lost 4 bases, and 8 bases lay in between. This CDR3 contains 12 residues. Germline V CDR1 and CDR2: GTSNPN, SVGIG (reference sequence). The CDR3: CAWKGFGNTIYF. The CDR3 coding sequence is TGTGCCTGGAAGGGGTTCGGAAACACCATATATTTT.

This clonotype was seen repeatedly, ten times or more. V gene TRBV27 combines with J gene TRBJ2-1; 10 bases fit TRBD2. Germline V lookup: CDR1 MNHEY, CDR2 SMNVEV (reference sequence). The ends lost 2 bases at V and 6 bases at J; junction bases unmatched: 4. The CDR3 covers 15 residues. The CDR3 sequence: CASSLTSGTSNEQFF. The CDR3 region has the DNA TGTGCCAGCAGTTTAACTAGCGGGACCAGCAATGAGCAGTTCTTC.

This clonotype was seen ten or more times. CDR3 bases: TGTGCCAGCAGTCCCCGGACAGGGGGTGGTTACTATGGCTACACCTTC. It codes for CASSPRTGGGYYGYTF. The J gene is TRBJ1-2, the V gene TRBV28; 10 bases agree with TRBD1. Germline assignment: CDR1 MDHEN and CDR2 SYDVKM. V trimming: 5 bases; J trimming: 3 bases; junction bases outside the gene matches: 9. The CDR3 extends over 16 amino acids.